The clone carrying this T cell receptor (beta chain) was recorded a few times. Noted time point: peripheral blood 6 weeks after treatment start. The data originate from a study of PD-L1 blockade in urothelial cancer. Study summary: Males with urothelial cancer arising in the bladder constituted about 85% of the roughly 30 patients. Blood analyses occurred 3 weeks (second dose) and 6 weeks post treatment start. Blood samples contained a median approximately 140,000 T cells.

TCRdb keeps only in-frame clones here, not all; method: immunoSEQ multiplex PCR. The repertoire holds approximately 44,000 clones, with about 89% as singletons. V lost 3 bases, J lost 9 bases, and 11 bases lay in between. Looked up from germline, CDR1 is WSHSY and CDR2 is SAAADI. This CDR3 is built from 13 residues. Source: PBMCs, taken around atezolizumab (anti-PD-L1) treatment. The sequence came from a man between 65 and 85 years old with urothelial cancer. This sequence joins TRBV10-2 and TRBJ2-2, with a tentative D call TRBD1 (5 bases). The chain's CDR3 is CASSELGPRELFF. The CDR3 nucleotides are TGCGCCAGCAGTGAATTGGGGCCCCGGGAGCTGTTTTTT.